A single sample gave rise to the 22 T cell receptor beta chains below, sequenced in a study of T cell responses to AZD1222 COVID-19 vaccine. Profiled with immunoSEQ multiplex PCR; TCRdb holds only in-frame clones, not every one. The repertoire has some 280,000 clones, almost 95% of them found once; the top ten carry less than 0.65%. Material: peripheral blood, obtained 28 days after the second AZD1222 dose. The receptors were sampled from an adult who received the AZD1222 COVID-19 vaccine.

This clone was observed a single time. CDR3 amino acids: CASSLKLAGGPGTDTQYF. As DNA, the CDR3 is TGTGCCAGCAGCTTAAAACTAGCGGGGGGGCCTGGCACAGATACGCAGTATTTT. The chain carries TRBV5-4 and TRBJ2-3; 13 bases line up with TRBD2. The ends lost 2 bases at V and 1 base at J; junction bases unmatched: 7. Germline loops: CDR1 SGHNT, CDR2 YYREEE (reference sequence). The CDR3 spans 18 residues.

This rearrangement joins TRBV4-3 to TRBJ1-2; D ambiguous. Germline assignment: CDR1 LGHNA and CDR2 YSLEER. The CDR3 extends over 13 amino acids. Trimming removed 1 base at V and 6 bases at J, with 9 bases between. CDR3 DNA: TGCGCCAGCAGCCAAGGTAGAAGGGATGGCTACACCTTC. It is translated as CASSQGRRDGYTF.

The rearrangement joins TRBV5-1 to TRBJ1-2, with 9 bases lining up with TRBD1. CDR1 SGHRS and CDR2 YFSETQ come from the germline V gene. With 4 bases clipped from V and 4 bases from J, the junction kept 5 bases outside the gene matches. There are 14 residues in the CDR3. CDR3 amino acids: CASSPDRGGYGYTF. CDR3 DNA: TGCGCCAGCAGCCCCGACAGGGGGGGCTATGGCTACACCTTC.

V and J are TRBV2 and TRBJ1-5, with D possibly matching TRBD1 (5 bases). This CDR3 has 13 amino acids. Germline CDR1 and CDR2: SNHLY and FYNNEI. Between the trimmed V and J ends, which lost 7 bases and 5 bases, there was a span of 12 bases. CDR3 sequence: CASTRGGDQPQHF. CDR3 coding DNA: TGTGCCAGCACAAGGGGCGGGGATCAGCCCCAGCATTTT.

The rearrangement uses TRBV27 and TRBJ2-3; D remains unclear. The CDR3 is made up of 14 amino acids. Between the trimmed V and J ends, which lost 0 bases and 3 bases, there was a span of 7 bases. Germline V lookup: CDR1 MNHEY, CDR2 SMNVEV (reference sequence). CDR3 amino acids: CASSLSIGTDTQYF. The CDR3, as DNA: TGTGCCAGCAGTTTATCAATTGGTACAGATACGCAGTATTTT.

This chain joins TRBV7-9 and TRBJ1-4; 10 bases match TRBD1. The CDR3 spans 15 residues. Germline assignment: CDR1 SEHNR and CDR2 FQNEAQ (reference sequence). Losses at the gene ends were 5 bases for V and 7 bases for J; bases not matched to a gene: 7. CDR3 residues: CASSPGDRGSEKLFF. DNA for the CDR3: TGTGCCAGCAGCCCTGGGGACAGGGGAAGTGAAAAACTGTTTTTT.

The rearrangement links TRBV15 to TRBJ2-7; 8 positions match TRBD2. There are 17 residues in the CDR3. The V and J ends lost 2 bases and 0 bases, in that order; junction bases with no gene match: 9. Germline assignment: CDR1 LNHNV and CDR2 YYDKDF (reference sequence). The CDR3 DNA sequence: TGTGCCACCAGCAGACTTGACCCGGGGGGGTTCTCCTACGAGCAGTACTTC. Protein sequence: CATSRLDPGGFSYEQYF.

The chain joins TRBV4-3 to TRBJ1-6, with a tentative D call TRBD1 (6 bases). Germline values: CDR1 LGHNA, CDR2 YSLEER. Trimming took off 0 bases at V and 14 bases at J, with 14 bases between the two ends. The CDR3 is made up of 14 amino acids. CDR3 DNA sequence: TGCGCCAGCAGCCAAGAGACAGGCAATTCGGCCCTCCACTTT. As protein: CASSQETGNSALHF.

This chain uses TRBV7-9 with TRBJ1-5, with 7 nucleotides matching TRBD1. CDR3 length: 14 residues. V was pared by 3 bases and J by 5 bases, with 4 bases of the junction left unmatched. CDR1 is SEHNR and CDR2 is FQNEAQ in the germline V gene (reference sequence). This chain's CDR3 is CASSFQGGHQPQHF. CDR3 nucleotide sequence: TGTGCCAGCAGCTTTCAGGGGGGGCATCAGCCCCAGCATTTT.

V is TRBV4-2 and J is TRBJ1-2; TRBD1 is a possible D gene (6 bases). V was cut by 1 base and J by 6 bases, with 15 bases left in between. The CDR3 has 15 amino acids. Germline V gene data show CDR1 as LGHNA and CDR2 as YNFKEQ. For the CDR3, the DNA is TGTGCCAGCAGCCAAGGGGCCCTAGGGGGAGATGGCTACACCTTC. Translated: CASSQGALGGDGYTF.

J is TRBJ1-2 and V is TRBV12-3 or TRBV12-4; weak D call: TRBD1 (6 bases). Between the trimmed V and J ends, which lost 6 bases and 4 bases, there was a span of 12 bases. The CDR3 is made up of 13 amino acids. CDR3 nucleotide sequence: TGTGCCAGCAGCCCCGGGGGCCTCTATGGCTACACCTTC. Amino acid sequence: CASSPGGLYGYTF.

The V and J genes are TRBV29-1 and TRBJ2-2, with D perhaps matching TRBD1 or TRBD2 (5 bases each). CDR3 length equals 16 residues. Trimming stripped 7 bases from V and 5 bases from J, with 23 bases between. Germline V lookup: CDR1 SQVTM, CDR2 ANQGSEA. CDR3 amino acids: CSGGKLGQGGTGELFF. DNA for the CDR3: TGCAGCGGAGGCAAACTTGGGCAGGGCGGGACCGGGGAGCTGTTTTTT.

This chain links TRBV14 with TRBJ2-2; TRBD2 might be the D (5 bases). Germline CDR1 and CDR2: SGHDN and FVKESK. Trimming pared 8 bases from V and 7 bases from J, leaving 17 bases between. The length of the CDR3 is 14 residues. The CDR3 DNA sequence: TGTGCCAGCCGACAAAACCCGGGAAGCGGGGAGCTGTTTTTT. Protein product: CASRQNPGSGELFF.

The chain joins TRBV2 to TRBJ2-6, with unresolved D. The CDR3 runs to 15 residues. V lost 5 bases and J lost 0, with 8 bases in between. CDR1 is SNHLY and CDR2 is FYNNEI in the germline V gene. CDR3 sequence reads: CASSFQGSGANVLTF. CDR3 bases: TGTGCCAGCAGTTTTCAAGGCTCTGGGGCCAACGTCCTGACTTTC.

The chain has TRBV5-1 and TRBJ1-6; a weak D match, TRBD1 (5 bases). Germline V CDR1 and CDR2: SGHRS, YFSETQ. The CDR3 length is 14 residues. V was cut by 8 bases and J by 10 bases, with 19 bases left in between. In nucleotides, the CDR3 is TGCGCCAGTACCCCGGGGGGGAATTGGTCACCCCTCCACTTT. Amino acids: CASTPGGNWSPLHF.

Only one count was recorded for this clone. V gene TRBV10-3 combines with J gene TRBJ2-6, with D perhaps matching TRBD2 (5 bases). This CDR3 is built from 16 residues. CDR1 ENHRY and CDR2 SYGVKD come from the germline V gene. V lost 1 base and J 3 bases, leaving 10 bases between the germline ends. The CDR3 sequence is CAISELGSDGANVLTF. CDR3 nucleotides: TGTGCCATCAGTGAGTTAGGGAGTGATGGGGCCAACGTCCTGACTTTC.

CDR3 amino acids: CASSLQLGVGKLFF. In nucleotides, the CDR3 is TGTGCCAGCAGCCTTCAGCTGGGGGTAGGAAAACTGTTTTTT. The rearrangement joins TRBV27 to TRBJ1-4; maybe TRBD1 (5 bases). There are 14 residues in the CDR3. Germline assignment: CDR1 MNHEY and CDR2 SMNVEV (reference sequence). V lost 6 bases to trimming and J lost 10 bases, with 18 bases between them.

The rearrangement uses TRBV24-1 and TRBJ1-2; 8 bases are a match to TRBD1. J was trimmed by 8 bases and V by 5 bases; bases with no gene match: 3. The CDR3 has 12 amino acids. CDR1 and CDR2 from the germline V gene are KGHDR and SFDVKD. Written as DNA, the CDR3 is TGTGCCACCAGTGTCAGGGGGCAGGGCTACACCTTC. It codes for CATSVRGQGYTF.

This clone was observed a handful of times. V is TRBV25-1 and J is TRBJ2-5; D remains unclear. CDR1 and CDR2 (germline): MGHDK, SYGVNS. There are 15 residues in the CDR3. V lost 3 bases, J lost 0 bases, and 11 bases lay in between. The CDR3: CASSDRLTYQETQYF. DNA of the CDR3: TGTGCCAGCAGTGACCGCTTAACCTACCAAGAGACCCAGTACTTC.

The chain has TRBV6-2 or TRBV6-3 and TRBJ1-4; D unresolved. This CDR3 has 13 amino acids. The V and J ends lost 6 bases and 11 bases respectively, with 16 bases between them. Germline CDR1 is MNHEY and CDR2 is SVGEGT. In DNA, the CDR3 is TGTGCCAGCAGCCTGGTGTCCTTGGGGAAACTGTTTTTT. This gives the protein CASSLVSLGKLFF.

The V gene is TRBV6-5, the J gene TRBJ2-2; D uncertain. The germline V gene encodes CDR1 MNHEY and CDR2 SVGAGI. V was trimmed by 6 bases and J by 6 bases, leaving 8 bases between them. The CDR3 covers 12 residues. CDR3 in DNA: TGTGCCAGCAGACGCCCCCCCGGGGAGCTGTTTTTT. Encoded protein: CASRRPPGELFF.

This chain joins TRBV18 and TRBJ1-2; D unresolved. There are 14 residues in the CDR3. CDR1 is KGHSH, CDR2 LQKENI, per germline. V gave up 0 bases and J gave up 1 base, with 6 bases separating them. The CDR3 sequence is CASSPPEINYGYTF. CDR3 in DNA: TGTGCCAGCTCACCACCCGAGATTAACTATGGCTACACCTTC.